This T cell receptor (beta chain) was found in a study of cytomegalovirus exposure and HLA in healthy donors. Study-wide findings and caveats: By a later analysis, the bulk of CMV-associated TCR beta chains appeared HLA-restricted. In vitro confirmation showed a few CMV-associated chains to be CMV antigen specific. Another analysis was done later, and it associated fewer than 20,000 TCR beta sequences with HLA alleles at 0.05 false discovery rate. In a later analysis, TCR beta V- and J-gene trimming was associated with a missense DCLRE1C variant.

PCR amplification relied on 60 Vbeta primers (plus 13 Jbeta primers). Assay: immunoSEQ multiplex PCR; the TCRdb copy retains only in-frame clones and omits some. The table records under 110,000 clones, around four fifths of them present only once. Details on this clone: Antigen unknown. This CDR3 is also generated by other DNA sequences in the sample.

The CDR3 runs to 14 residues. Trimming cost V 2 bases and J 6 bases, with 12 bases left between them. Germline V gives CDR1 MGHRA, CDR2 YSYEKL. The chain recombines TRBV4-1 with TRBJ2-3; no firm D call. The clonotype was recovered from a man aged 45-65 years in good health and CMV-seronegative. The sequenced sample consisted of PBMCs. CDR3 residues: CASSQPTRPDTQYF. DNA of the CDR3: TGCGCCAGCAGCCAACCGACTCGCCCGGATACGCAGTATTTT.